This T cell receptor (beta chain) was sequenced in a study of blood T cell repertoires in COVID-19. Trimming took off 4 bases at V and 6 bases at J, with 13 bases between the two ends. Germline V gives CDR1 MDHEN, CDR2 SYDVKM. CDR3 size: 14 residues. Methods used by the authors: Amplified reference gene primers provided the basis for estimating nucleated cell counts. Profiling relied on immunoSEQ multiplex PCR, and the TCRdb table lists in-frame clones only, not all of them. V, J and clone size are those of that table, while D and trimming were read from the DNA. Of 150,000 to 200,000 clones in the sample, about four fifths are singletons; the top ten hold roughly 2.6%.

Material for sequencing was peripheral blood. V gene TRBV28 combines with J gene TRBJ1-5, with D perhaps TRBD1 (6 bases). This sequence originates from a human donor with acute or convalescent COVID-19. The donor label of this sample is uncertain. The CDR3 DNA is TGTGCCAGCAGTTCCCTAGGGGGAATTCAGCCCCAGCATTTT. Translating it yields CASSSLGGIQPQHF.